These 3 T cell receptor beta chains were sequenced from one sample in a study of T cell responses to AZD1222 COVID-19 vaccine. TCRdb's copy holds only in-frame clones and misses some; the assay was immunoSEQ multiplex PCR. The sample carries roughly 120,000 clones, roughly 90% recorded once. This specimen was peripheral blood, taken on day 0 of AZD1222 vaccination. The receptors derive from an adult in good health.

The V and J genes are TRBV30 and TRBJ1-3; no clear D gene. This CDR3 has 16 residues. Germline V gives CDR1 GTSNPN, CDR2 SVGIG (reference sequence). V was trimmed by 0 bases and J by 0 bases, leaving 12 bases between them. CDR3 loop: CAWSVRSPSSGNTIYF. The CDR3 DNA sequence: TGTGCCTGGAGTGTACGTTCCCCGAGCTCTGGAAACACCATATATTTT.

The chain couples TRBV2 to TRBJ2-3, with 9 bases fitting TRBD2. Germline V CDR1 and CDR2: SNHLY, FYNNEI. V gave up 8 bases and J gave up 5 bases; unmatched junction bases: 17. The length of the CDR3 is 17 residues. The DNA for the CDR3 is TGTGCCAGCGCGGGAGAGGGGACTAGCATGGGGGGAGATACGCAGTATTTT. Its translation: CASAGEGTSMGGDTQYF. Full variable domain (rest looked up from reference TRBV2 and TRBJ2-3): EPEVTQTPSHQVTQMGQEVILRCVPISNHLYFYWYRQILGQKVEFLVSFYNNEISEKSEIFDDQFSVERPDGSNFTLKIRSTKLEDSAMYFCASAGEGTSMGGDTQYFGPGTRLTVL.

This chain connects TRBV10-1 to TRBJ2-2, with D tentatively TRBD1 (6 bases). Germline values: CDR1 WNHNN, CDR2 SYGVQD (reference sequence). V lost 0 bases, J lost 4 bases, and 18 bases lay in between. This CDR3 is 18 amino acids long. This chain's CDR3 is CASSESAGVGRGTGELFF. CDR3 coding DNA: TGCGCCAGCAGTGAGTCGGCAGGGGTTGGCCGGGGCACCGGGGAGCTGTTTTTT.